This T cell receptor beta chain was sequenced during a study of a mutant IDH1 vaccine in newly diagnosed glioma. Study summary: The patients were given eight vaccinations, one each in weeks 1, 3, 5, 7, 11, 15, 19 and 23.

Turning to this clone: Its antigen is not identified.

Germline V gene sequence: CDR1 SQVTM, CDR2 ANQGSEA. The V gene end was trimmed by 6 bases and the J gene end by 4 bases; junction bases not matched to a gene: 3. The CDR3 spans 13 residues. Documented time point: week 5, during vaccination. In the vaccine, a single dose held 300 ug of the mutant IDH1 20-mer peptide, along with topical imiquimod. Study outcomes and limitations: Whatever changes occurred in top peripheral T cell clonotypes seemed unrelated to pseudoprogression.

Produced via immunoSEQ multiplex PCR; TCRdb's table is partial and in-frame only. The table records around 31,000 clones, about three fifths of them present only once. The receptor comes from a woman under 30 with glioma. The rearrangement uses TRBV29-1 and TRBJ2-1; 10 bases are a match to TRBD2. Sequenced material: PBMCs, taken from a glioma patient whose treatment included an IDH1 peptide vaccine. Here the CDR3 reads CSVGTSAYNEQFF. The CDR3 DNA is TGCAGCGTCGGGACTAGCGCTTACAATGAGCAGTTCTTC.